A selection of T cell receptor beta chains follows, all from one sample in a study of identical twins. TCRdb processed the 5' RACE reads anew with MiXCR; each CDR3 protein has one entry. The sample yields fewer than 250,000 distinct CDR3 sequences, approximately 7.8% seen once. A further study also used this sample, focusing on yellow fever vaccine responses in identical twins.

Sequenced material: CD8+ T cells sorted from blood. The receptors derive from a woman under 30 in good health. Both conserved end residues are part of each CDR3. A D gene is named only where the DNA matches it firmly. For some rows the clone size is stated as once, few or many, or as a class when expanded; others skip it.

>TRBJ1-2|many|.|TRBV20-1
CGPVGGYTF
TGCGGCCCGGTAGGCGGCTACACCTTC
>TRBJ2-7|few|TRBD2|TRBV19
CASSIGLAGEWAYEQYF
TGTGCCAGTAGTATCGGACTAGCGGGAGAGTGGGCCTACGAGCAGTACTTC
>TRBJ2-7|few|TRBD2|TRBV4-1
CASSQGELAAPYEQYF
TGCGCCAGCAGCCAAGGGGAGCTAGCGGCCCCCTACGAGCAGTACTTC
>TRBJ1-2|.|.|TRBV7-9
CALTDGYYGYTF
TGTGCCTTAACCGACGGATACTATGGCTACACCTTC
>TRBJ2-3|many|.|TRBV10-3
CAISEGQSVPTDTQYF
TGTGCCATCAGTGAGGGACAGTCCGTACCCACAGATACGCAGTATTTT
>TRBJ1-2|few|.|TRBV6-5
CASSYGGSYGYTF
TGTGCCAGCAGTTACGGGGGGAGCTATGGCTACACCTTC
>TRBJ1-2|few|.|TRBV7-9
CASSLAIGGIYGYTF
TGTGCCAGCAGCTTAGCGATTGGGGGGATCTATGGCTACACCTTC
>TRBJ2-7|.|.|TRBV2
CASRGQTYSYEQYF
TGTGCCAGCAGAGGGCAGACATACTCCTACGAGCAGTACTTC
>TRBJ2-7|many|TRBD1|TRBV7-9
CASSPDRDSYEQYF
TGTGCCAGCAGCCCTGACAGGGACTCCTACGAGCAGTACTTC
>TRBJ1-1|many|.|TRBV10-3
CATGTVNTEAFF
TGTGCCACTGGGACGGTGAACACTGAAGCTTTCTTT
>TRBJ1-6|.|.|TRBV6-6
CASSYGSPLHF
TGTGCCAGCAGTTACGGCTCACCCCTCCACTTT
>TRBJ1-2|many|.|TRBV24-1
CATSSRGNYGYTF
TGTGCCACCTCCTCCCGAGGGAACTATGGCTACACCTTC
>TRBJ2-5|many|.|TRBV5-1
CASSDTPLRPETQYF
TGCGCCAGCAGCGATACACCCCTGCGGCCAGAGACCCAGTACTTC
>TRBJ2-7|.|.|TRBV10-3
CAISELETYEQYF
TGTGCCATCAGTGAGTTAGAAACCTACGAGCAGTACTTC
>TRBJ1-4|many|.|TRBV7-9
CASSSTGTVNEKLFF
TGTGCCAGCAGCTCTACGGGGACGGTGAATGAAAAACTGTTTTTT
>TRBJ1-6|.|.|TRBV6-2/TRBV6-3
CASKPPDNSPLHF
TGTGCCAGCAAACCTCCGGATAATTCACCCCTCCACTTT
>TRBJ1-1|.|.|TRBV18
CASSRRGWNTEAFF
TGTGCCAGCTCACGCAGAGGGTGGAACACTGAAGCTTTCTTT
>TRBJ2-1|many|.|TRBV5-1
CASIKGNEQFF
TGCGCCAGTATCAAAGGCAATGAGCAGTTCTTC
>TRBJ2-3|many|.|TRBV11-2
CASSLIGATDTQYF
TGTGCCAGCAGCTTAATTGGAGCCACAGATACGCAGTATTTT
>TRBJ2-7|.|.|TRBV9
CASSASGVEQYF
TGTGCCAGCAGCGCCTCAGGGGTCGAGCAGTACTTC
>TRBJ2-1|.|.|TRBV7-9
CASSLDGVEQFF
TGTGCCAGCAGCTTAGATGGTGTTGAGCAGTTCTTC
>TRBJ1-1|many|.|TRBV9
CASSVGSQMNTEAFF
TGTGCCAGCAGCGTAGGTAGCCAAATGAACACTGAAGCTTTCTTT
>TRBJ2-5|few|TRBD1|TRBV19
CASSRTGRDETQYF
TGTGCCAGTAGTCGGACAGGGAGAGACGAGACCCAGTACTTC
>TRBJ1-1|.|.|TRBV2
CASRDLVEAFF
TGTGCCAGCAGGGATTTGGTTGAAGCTTTCTTT
>TRBJ2-1|many|.|TRBV7-9
CASSLGTSFYEQFF
TGTGCCAGCAGCTTAGGAACTAGTTTTTATGAGCAGTTCTTC
>TRBJ2-1|many|.|TRBV4-2
CASSMDLSSYNEQFF
TGTGCCAGCAGCATGGACTTGAGCTCCTACAATGAGCAGTTCTTC
>TRBJ2-1|.|TRBD2|TRBV6-5
CASSYSTRGVRSSYNEQFF
TGTGCCAGCAGTTACTCGACGCGGGGGGTTAGGAGCTCCTACAATGAGCAGTTCTTC
>TRBJ2-7|.|.|TRBV9
CASSAEDLHPTYEQYF
TGTGCCAGCAGCGCCGAGGATCTACATCCGACCTACGAGCAGTACTTC
>TRBJ2-1|many|.|TRBV7-9
CASSASPSNEQFF
TGTGCCAGCAGCGCATCCCCCTCAAATGAGCAGTTCTTC
>TRBJ2-1|few|TRBD2|TRBV28
CASLGRGSYNEQFF
TGTGCCAGCCTGGGGAGGGGTTCCTACAATGAGCAGTTCTTC
>TRBJ1-1|.|TRBD1|TRBV27
CASSGTGETEAFF
TGTGCCAGCAGTGGGACAGGGGAAACTGAAGCTTTCTTT
>TRBJ2-7|.|TRBD2|TRBV5-1
CASSEGLAPISYEQYF
TGCGCCAGCAGTGAGGGACTAGCGCCAATCTCCTACGAGCAGTACTTC
>TRBJ2-7|.|.|TRBV20-1
CSATFSGPYEQYF
TGCAGTGCTACTTTTTCTGGACCGTACGAGCAGTACTTC
>TRBJ1-6|many|.|TRBV14
CASSQAQGTNSPLHF
TGTGCCAGCAGCCAAGCCCAGGGTACGAATTCACCCCTCCACTTT
>TRBJ1-1|.|.|TRBV7-8
CASSYTEGMNTEAFF
TGTGCCAGCAGCTACACAGAGGGTATGAACACTGAAGCTTTCTTT
>TRBJ1-6|few|.|TRBV4-1
CASSPNTNSPLHF
TGCGCCAGCAGCCCGAACACTAATTCACCCCTCCACTTT
>TRBJ2-2|.|.|TRBV7-7
CASSRYAGDVGELFF
TGTGCCAGCAGCCGATACGCCGGGGACGTAGGGGAGCTGTTTTTT
>TRBJ2-7|.|.|TRBV29-1
CSAFGGHRSSYEQYF
TGCAGCGCCTTCGGGGGGCACCGGAGCTCCTACGAGCAGTACTTC
>TRBJ2-7|.|TRBD2|TRBV27
CASSLLAKPYEQYF
TGTGCCAGCAGCCTACTAGCGAAGCCCTACGAGCAGTACTTC
>TRBJ2-1|many|.|TRBV12-3/TRBV12-4
CASGYTLGEQFF
TGTGCCAGCGGATACACGCTAGGGGAGCAGTTCTTC
>TRBJ1-1|.|TRBD1|TRBV7-9
CAQGGTGETEAFF
TGTGCTCAGGGGGGGACAGGAGAAACTGAAGCTTTCTTT
>TRBJ2-7|.|.|TRBV5-6
CASSSPLMAEGDYEQYF
TGTGCCAGCAGCTCACCGTTAATGGCTGAAGGGGACTACGAGCAGTACTTC
>TRBJ2-7|.|.|TRBV28
CATAVSAGRYEQYF
TGTGCTACGGCCGTTTCGGCAGGGCGGTACGAGCAGTACTTC
>TRBJ2-1|.|TRBD1|TRBV7-6
CASSPRSGGGREQFF
TGTGCCAGCAGCCCCCGGTCAGGGGGCGGGCGTGAGCAGTTCTTC
>TRBJ1-2|.|TRBD1|TRBV7-9
CASSDPDRVSPGYTF
TGTGCCAGCAGCGACCCGGACAGGGTGAGTCCTGGCTACACCTTC
>TRBJ2-1|many|.|TRBV5-1
CASNNEGGTYNEQFF
TGCGCCAGCAACAATGAGGGGGGGACCTACAATGAGCAGTTCTTC
>TRBJ1-2|few|TRBD1|TRBV2
CASKHRGDRVYTF
TGTGCCAGCAAGCACCGAGGGGACAGGGTCTACACCTTC
>TRBJ2-1|.|.|TRBV6-5
CASSYPAGSYNEQFF
TGTGCCAGCAGTTACCCCGCGGGCTCCTACAATGAGCAGTTCTTC
>TRBJ2-3|.|.|TRBV3-1
CASSPRGYPAKDTQYF
TGTGCCAGCAGCCCTAGGGGCTATCCCGCTAAAGATACGCAGTATTTT
>TRBJ1-6|few|.|TRBV6-1
CASSEDGSSSPLHF
TGTGCCAGCAGTGAAGATGGCAGCTCTTCACCCCTCCACTTT
>TRBJ2-3|many|.|TRBV4-1
CASSQVTDTQYF
TGCGCCAGCAGCCAAGTAACAGATACGCAGTATTTT
>TRBJ2-7|few|.|TRBV7-6
CASSPGDLLEQYF
TGTGCCAGCAGCCCAGGAGATCTGCTCGAGCAGTACTTC
>TRBJ1-4|many|TRBD1|TRBV3-1
CASSQGTGLSDEKLFF
TGTGCCAGCAGCCAAGGGACAGGGCTTTCGGATGAAAAACTGTTTTTT
>TRBJ2-1|many|.|TRBV15
CATSRVRQGFYNEQFF
TGTGCCACCAGCAGAGTTCGGCAGGGGTTCTACAATGAGCAGTTCTTC
>TRBJ2-4|many|.|TRBV20-1
CSVPAARGKNIQYF
TGCAGTGTCCCAGCAGCGAGAGGGAAAAACATTCAGTACTTC
>TRBJ1-1|.|.|TRBV7-2
CASSLVWENTEAFF
TGTGCCAGCAGCTTAGTGTGGGAGAACACTGAAGCTTTCTTT
>TRBJ2-7|many|.|TRBV4-1
CASSHRTLGMAYEQYF
TGCGCCAGCAGCCACAGGACGCTAGGGATGGCCTACGAGCAGTACTTC